This is a list of T cell receptor beta chains from one sample in a study of T cell responses to AZD1222 COVID-19 vaccine. Assay used: immunoSEQ multiplex PCR; TCRdb lists only in-frame clones, some missing. Of about 140,000 clones in the sample, roughly 90% were seen once. Here the sequenced sample was peripheral blood, taken on day 0 of AZD1222 vaccination. Every receptor here comes from an adult in good health. CDR3s include the opening cysteine and the closing phenylalanine or tryptophan. D genes are given only for firm matches. Only some rows state a clone size, as once, few, many or a class for expanded clones.

>TRBV7-9|NA|NA|TRBJ1-6
TGTGCCAGCGACAGCTCCTATAATTCACCCCTCCACTTT
CASDSSYNSPLHF
>TRBV11-3|NA|TRBD1|TRBJ1-1
TGTGCCAGCAGCCCCCTTGGGGCAGGGGGGAACACTGAAGCTTTCTTT
CASSPLGAGGNTEAFF
>TRBV5-1|NA|TRBD2|TRBJ2-1
TGCGCCAGCAGCGTTACTAGCGACTACAATGAGCAGTTCTTC
CASSVTSDYNEQFF
>TRBV6-2/TRBV6-3|NA|NA|TRBJ1-3
TGTGCCAGCAGTTGGGTCCCTGGTTCGAGGTCGAGTAAAGGAGATTTT
CASSWVPGSRSSKGDF
>TRBV19|NA|NA|TRBJ1-2
TGTGCCAGTAACCTCCCGGGGGGCCTCAGCTATGGCTACACCTTC
CASNLPGGLSYGYTF
>TRBV14|NA|TRBD2|TRBJ2-1
TGTGCCAGCAGCCAAGTTAGCGGGAGTCGGTACAATGAGCAGTTCTTC
CASSQVSGSRYNEQFF
>TRBV7-9|NA|NA|TRBJ2-2
TGTGCCAGCAGACCCGGGACGGTTAACACCGGGGAGCTGTTTTTT
CASRPGTVNTGELFF
>TRBV9|NA|TRBD2|TRBJ2-3
TGTGCCAGCAGCGTATTACCGACTAGCGCGCGCCCAGATACGCAGTATTTT
CASSVLPTSARPDTQYF
>TRBV7-3|NA|NA|TRBJ2-2
TGTGCCAGCAGCCCGACTCATACCGGGGAGCTGTTTTTT
CASSPTHTGELFF
>TRBV28|NA|NA|TRBJ2-3
TGTGCCAGCAGCCCTCAGCGGGCAGGGGGAAGGATGACAGATACGCAGTATTTT
CASSPQRAGGRMTDTQYF
>TRBV28|NA|TRBD2|TRBJ2-7
TGTGCCAGCAGCTTTGCCCTACTAGCGGGAGGGTCCCACGAGCAGTACTTC
CASSFALLAGGSHEQYF
>TRBV6-1|NA|NA|TRBJ1-6
TGTGCCAGCAGTGAAGGGGAGTGGTCACCCCTCCACTTT
CASSEGEWSPLHF
>TRBV19|NA|TRBD1|TRBJ2-2
TGTGCCAGTACCACCCCAGGGGGCCGGACCGGGGAGCTGTTTTTT
CASTTPGGRTGELFF
>TRBV4-2|NA|NA|TRBJ2-1
TGTGCCAGCAGCCAAGTAGGGCGAGACGGGTCGGAGTTCTTC
CASSQVGRDGSEFF
>TRBV11-2|NA|NA|TRBJ2-2
TGTGCCAGCAGCTTAAACCAGGCAGGGGTTAACACCGGGGAGCTGTTTTTT
CASSLNQAGVNTGELFF
>TRBV6-5|NA|NA|TRBJ1-4
TGTGCCAGCAGTTACTCTTCCTTGGCTAATGAAAAACTGTTTTTT
CASSYSSLANEKLFF
>TRBV19|NA|NA|TRBJ1-6
TGTGCCAGTAGCCTCCCGGGGGCGGGCAATTCACCCCTCCACTTT
CASSLPGAGNSPLHF
>TRBV9|NA|NA|TRBJ2-7
TGTGCCAGCAGCGTAGCAGCAGGTAACTACGAGCAGTACTTC
CASSVAAGNYEQYF
>TRBV7-2|NA|NA|TRBJ1-1
TGTGCCAGCAGCCAAATACCCAGGGTAGCCCATGGGAGGAACACTGAAGCTTTCTTT
CASSQIPRVAHGRNTEAFF
>TRBV15|NA|TRBD1|TRBJ1-2
TGTGCCACCAGCAGAGACCGGACAGGGAGTGCGGTTAACTATGGCTACACCTTC
CATSRDRTGSAVNYGYTF
>TRBV28|NA|TRBD1|TRBJ2-3
TGTGCCAGCAGACCACAGGGGGCCGACACAGATACGCAGTATTTT
CASRPQGADTDTQYF
>TRBV7-9|NA|NA|TRBJ1-2
TGTGCCAGCAGCCCCACCGGATATGGCTACACCTTC
CASSPTGYGYTF
>TRBV28|NA|TRBD1|TRBJ1-2
TGTGCCAGCAGTTTAGGGACAGGGGCGGACTATGGCTACACCTTC
CASSLGTGADYGYTF
>TRBV28|NA|TRBD1|TRBJ1-2
TGTGCCAGCAGTGAGGGACAGGGGGCGCCTAGAGGCTACACCTTC
CASSEGQGAPRGYTF
>TRBV7-8|NA|TRBD1|TRBJ1-2
TGTGCCAGCAGCTTTCATCCTAGGGGGCCCTATGGCTACACCTTC
CASSFHPRGPYGYTF
>TRBV30|NA|TRBD1|TRBJ1-6
TGTGCCTGGAGTGTAAAGGACAGGGGCCCCAATTCACCCCTCCACTTT
CAWSVKDRGPNSPLHF
>TRBV5-6|NA|NA|TRBJ1-4
TGTGCCAGCAGCTTCGGGAGGGAAAAACTGTTTTTT
CASSFGREKLFF
>TRBV7-8|few|TRBD1|TRBJ2-7
TGTGCCAGCAGCTCTCGGACAGGGGGCTACGAGCAGTACTTC
CASSSRTGGYEQYF
>TRBV7-2|NA|NA|TRBJ1-5
TGTGCCAGCAGCCCGCCGGGAGGGCTCAATCAGCCCCAGCATTTT
CASSPPGGLNQPQHF
>TRBV2|NA|TRBD1|TRBJ2-7
TGTGCCAGCAGTTTGGGACAGGGAAAAGTCGACGAGCAGTACTTC
CASSLGQGKVDEQYF
>TRBV7-9|NA|NA|TRBJ1-4
TGTGCCAGCAGCTTAGCGACCGGGGCTCCTAATGAAAAACTGTTTTTT
CASSLATGAPNEKLFF
>TRBV23-1|NA|NA|TRBJ1-3
TGCGCCAGCGGGGGTGGAGCCAGGAAGGGAAACACCATATATTTT
CASGGGARKGNTIYF